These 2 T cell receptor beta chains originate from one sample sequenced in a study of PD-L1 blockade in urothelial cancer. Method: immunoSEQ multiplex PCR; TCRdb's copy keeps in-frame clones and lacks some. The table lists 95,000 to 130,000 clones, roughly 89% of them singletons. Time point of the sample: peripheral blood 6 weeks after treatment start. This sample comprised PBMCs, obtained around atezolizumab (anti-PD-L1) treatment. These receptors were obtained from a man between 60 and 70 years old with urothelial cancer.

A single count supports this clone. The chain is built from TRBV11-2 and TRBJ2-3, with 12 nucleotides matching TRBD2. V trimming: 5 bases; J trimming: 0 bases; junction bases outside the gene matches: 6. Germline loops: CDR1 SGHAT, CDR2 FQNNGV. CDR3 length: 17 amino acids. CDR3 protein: CASSPGTSGPSTDTQYF. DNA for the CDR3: TGTGCCAGCAGCCCGGGGACTAGCGGGCCTAGCACAGATACGCAGTATTTT.

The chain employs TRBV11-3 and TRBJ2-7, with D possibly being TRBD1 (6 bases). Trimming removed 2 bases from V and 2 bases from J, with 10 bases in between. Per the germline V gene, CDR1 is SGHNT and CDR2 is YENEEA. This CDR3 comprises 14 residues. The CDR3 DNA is TGTGCCAGCAGCTTAAGACAGGTTGCCTACGAGCAGTACTTC. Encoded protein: CASSLRQVAYEQYF.